These T cell receptor beta chains were read from a single sample in a study of T cell responses to AZD1222 COVID-19 vaccine. The protocol was immunoSEQ multiplex PCR, while the TCRdb copy is restricted to in-frame clones and leaves out a portion. The repertoire holds around 160,000 clones, about 90% seen once, with 1% to 1.5% in the top ten. The specimen was peripheral blood, collected 28 days after the second AZD1222 dose. Receptors were obtained from an adult who received the AZD1222 COVID-19 vaccine. Each CDR3 is given with its conserved first and last residue. A D gene is named only where the DNA matches it firmly. Clone size is shown for a subset of rows, as once, few, many or a class of expanded clone.

CDR3aa,CDR3nt,j_gene,d_gene,v_gene,abundance
CASSVAGLAGDEQFF,TGTGCCAGCAGTGTAGCGGGACTAGCGGGAGATGAGCAGTTCTTC,TRBJ2-1,TRBD2,TRBV5-4,.
CASSAPGLSGYTF,TGTGCCAGCAGCGCCCCAGGGCTCAGTGGCTACACCTTC,TRBJ1-2,.,TRBV9,.
CASSQDWASGRANEQYF,TGTGCCAGCAGCCAAGATTGGGCTAGCGGGAGGGCCAACGAGCAGTACTTC,TRBJ2-7,TRBD2,TRBV3-1/TRBV3-2,.
CASSSGNYGYTF,TGTGCCAGCAGTTCTGGGAACTATGGCTACACCTTC,TRBJ1-2,.,TRBV6-6,.
CTSSHVGGASYNEQFF,TGCACCAGCAGCCATGTTGGGGGGGCCTCCTACAATGAGCAGTTCTTC,TRBJ2-1,.,TRBV1,.
CASMQGISGNTIYF,TGTGCCAGTATGCAGGGGATAAGTGGAAACACCATATATTTT,TRBJ1-3,.,TRBV6-5,.
CASTYSNQPQHF,TGTGCCAGCACGTATAGCAATCAGCCCCAGCATTTT,TRBJ1-5,.,TRBV28,.
CASSSPGLAANEQFF,TGTGCCAGCAGCTCTCCAGGACTAGCGGCCAATGAGCAGTTCTTC,TRBJ2-1,TRBD2,TRBV28,.
CASSVSFLAGGDRTGELFF,TGTGCCAGCAGTGTAAGTTTTCTCGCCGGGGGCGACAGGACCGGGGAGCTGTTTTTT,TRBJ2-2,.,TRBV2,.
CASSIRNQPQHF,TGTGCCAGTAGTATACGGAATCAGCCCCAGCATTTT,TRBJ1-5,.,TRBV19,.
CASVRLNNEQFF,TGTGCCAGCGTCCGACTGAACAATGAGCAGTTCTTC,TRBJ2-1,.,TRBV6-7,once
CASSPPGHPYGYTF,TGTGCCAGCTCACCTCCGGGACACCCCTATGGCTACACCTTC,TRBJ1-2,.,TRBV18,.
CASSLLWVNSGGHTDTQYF,TGCGCCAGCAGCTTGCTGTGGGTGAATAGCGGGGGGCACACAGATACGCAGTATTTT,TRBJ2-3,TRBD2,TRBV5-1,.
CATGGGVYGYTF,TGTGCCACTGGAGGGGGGGTCTATGGCTACACCTTC,TRBJ1-2,.,TRBV12-3/TRBV12-4,.
CASSIESGMPYEQYF,TGTGCCAGTAGTATAGAGAGCGGGATGCCCTACGAGCAGTACTTC,TRBJ2-7,TRBD2,TRBV19,few
CASSLFRGLLHEQYF,TGTGCCAGCAGTTTATTTCGGGGGCTTTTACACGAGCAGTACTTC,TRBJ2-7,.,TRBV27,.
CASRLDLLSYNEQFF,TGTGCCAGCAGGCTAGACCTCCTCTCCTACAATGAGCAGTTCTTC,TRBJ2-1,.,TRBV2,.
CASSFDRAGNTIYF,TGTGCCAGCAGCTTTGACAGGGCTGGAAACACCATATATTTT,TRBJ1-3,TRBD1,TRBV7-8,.
CASSLVGEKGFF,TGTGCCAGCAGTTTGGTGGGAGAAAAGGGTTTCTTT,TRBJ1-1,.,TRBV28,.
CASSSRVPRAANYGYTF,TGTGCCAGCAGCTCACGTGTACCCCGGGCCGCTAACTATGGCTACACCTTC,TRBJ1-2,.,TRBV27,.
CASSYFTGELFF,TGTGCCAGCAGTTACTTTACCGGGGAGCTGTTTTTT,TRBJ2-2,.,TRBV6-2/TRBV6-3,.
CASSPWTSGNEQYF,TGTGCCAGCAGCCCCTGGACTAGCGGGAACGAGCAGTACTTC,TRBJ2-7,TRBD2,TRBV7-8,.
CASSGRGRAQTQYF,TGTGCCAGCAGTGGGAGAGGAAGGGCTCAGACCCAGTACTTC,TRBJ2-5,.,TRBV27,.